The clone carrying this T cell receptor (beta chain) was counted between two and nine times. Its antigen is unidentified. The sample is drawn from a study of T cell repertoires in cytomegalovirus infection. For the study at large: Epitope selection comprised recently identified HLA-C-restricted CMV epitopes and well-studied HLA-B-restricted CMV epitopes.

The CDR3 loop spans 14 amino acids. CDR1 and CDR2 (germline): LNHDA, SQIVND (reference sequence). Trimming took 6 bases from V and 3 from J, leaving 13 bases between them. One entry per CDR3 protein, called by TCRdb with MiXCR from the reads. The table includes 550,000 to 850,000 distinct CDR3 sequences, about 33% detected once. The origin of this receptor is a human donor in good health (CMV status not recorded). Some clones in this sample may be carry-over from other donors' samples. Source: cultured PBMCs, taken from culture after CMV antigen stimulation. V usage is TRBV19 and J usage is TRBJ2-3; maybe TRBD1 (6 bases). The DNA of the CDR3 is TGTGCCAGTAGCCTCCGACAGGTTACAGATACGCAGTATTTT. This sequence encodes CASSLRQVTDTQYF.